This TCR beta chain was identified in a study of cytomegalovirus exposure and HLA in healthy donors (dated by TCRdb to 2015 to 2018). For the wider study: According to an earlier analysis of 550 to 700 of the donors, about 170 million T cells yielded over 100 million unique TCR beta sequences and about 300 Gb of sequence data. Class I and class II HLA loci were covered by the typing at four-digit resolution. Donor age, sex, ethnicity and CMV serostatus were compiled together with the repertoire data. A later genetic analysis took genome-wide SNP genotypes for about 65% of the roughly 670 donors and used that subset as a discovery cohort. The study aimed to test whether signatures of past pathogen exposure could be identified by cataloging public T cell receptors. Because of strong linkage in the cohort, 5 or 6 DR-DQ haplotypes were treated as single units for association and clustering. Among about 360 genotyped donors of the cohort, an average of approximately 240,000 unique TCR beta nucleotide sequences were sequenced per donor, 15% to 20% of them non-productive. The study combined high-throughput TCR immunosequencing, statistical association of individual TCRs with disease status, and machine learning to predict cytomegalovirus infection status. Among the roughly 390 genotyped donors, more than 70% belonged to the genetic ancestry cluster associated with self-reported Caucasian donors. The number of typed donors differed by locus: roughly 620-630 for A, B, C, DRB1 and DQB1; some 500 for DQA1; over 600 for DPA1; and roughly 470 for DPB1. The T cell repertoires of 666 subjects were profiled by immunosequencing and related to cytomegalovirus serostatus. An early release that covered about 600 HLA-typed donors contained around 300 gigabases of sequencing data and approximately 85 million unique TCR sequences. The later analysis used no new phenotypic data to find candidate immune exposures, relying instead on TCR beta sequences and their occurrence across donors. To decide whether each TCR beta V gene segment behaved as functional or pseudogenic, an earlier analysis of several hundred of the donors relied on high-throughput TCR beta sequencing. A later analysis re-examined previously published TCR beta repertoires from more than 600 donors and added high-resolution HLA genotyping to investigate patterns of TCR occurrence. All discovery cohort repertoires had been generated using a single sequencing platform. Along with the approximately 620-subject first cohort, a separate validation cohort of roughly 110 different subjects was used. What the authors observed across the whole study: A later genetic analysis reported fewer N-insertions in productive TCRs among donors in an Asian-associated ancestry cluster than the approximately 700-donor mean. When HLA alleles, especially DR and DQ, strongly co-occurred, attributing TCR associations to individual alleles was difficult. A few of the identified cytomegalovirus-associated TCR beta chains were confirmed in vitro to be specific for cytomegalovirus antigens. In both the original and validation cohorts, the classifier was reported to diagnose cytomegalovirus status with high specificity and sensitivity. A further reported finding was that TCR beta sequences accurately predicted the HLA-A and HLA-B alleles for most subjects in the first cohort. At a false discovery rate of 0.05, a later analysis linked 16,951 TCR beta sequences to specific HLA alleles. Linkage disequilibrium might explain the correlated functional status among segregating V segments, but an unknown experimental factor could not be excluded. In a later analysis, HLA-associated TCR beta chains were found to be more clonally expanded and to have lower generation probabilities than equally common non-associated chains. It was suggested by the authors that the approach could potentially be generalized to other disease states and immunological phenotypes. In this cohort, only TCR beta chains were sequenced, and detectable features were limited by the absence of alpha or paired-chain data. A later analysis found that TCR association rates varied across HLA loci, with DRB1 alleles showing the most associated TCRs and HLA-C alleles the fewest. For the cohort, immune exposure information was limited to CMV serostatus. Several of the top co-occurrence clusters appeared to be linked to parvovirus B19, influenza, CMV and Epstein-Barr virus, according to a later analysis. In a later analysis, most CMV-associated TCR beta chains were found to appear HLA-restricted, with HLA associations seemingly driven largely by CMV exposure. A cluster of highly shared sequence variants was judged likely to represent a technical artifact of the sequencing pipeline. An association between a missense DCLRE1C variant and V-gene and J-gene trimming of TCR beta chains was found in a later genetic analysis and replicated in an independent cohort. Most TCR sequences were seen in very few donors, while some public TCRs were found in many individuals. In an earlier analysis of around 600 of the donors, most TCR beta V segments appeared in productive rearrangements about 87% or about 30% of the time, broadly matching IMGT annotations. Because some donors lacked HLA typing at each locus, the association tests relied only on the typed subset. Some IMGT-functional V segments, including TRBV6-2 and TRBV6-3, could not be distinguished by the 87-base-pair reads and were therefore excluded. The presence/absence analyses assumed that sequencing depth was roughly uniform across donors, and that assumption may not be true. The study gave a list of 150 to 200 TCR beta chains associated with cytomegalovirus. The earlier analysis of approximately 540 of the donors excluded over 15 rarely observed V segments, including chromosome 9 orphons, because counts were too low.

V and J lose 2 bases and 0 bases, and a span of 9 bases separates them. CDR1 and CDR2, per the germline V gene, are SGHTS and YDEGEE. Reading from cysteine to phenylalanine, the CDR3 counts 15 amino acids. Here the CDR3 DNA is all that survives: 45 bases in frame from base 1. To note about this clone: No cognate antigen has been identified for it. Base qualities are not at hand, and no much larger clone is one base apart.

The cohort comprised some 700 healthy bone marrow donors. Cohort members were all nominally healthy when sampled, although unrecorded immune exposures were likely present. CMV serostatus was recorded as positive for around 300 and negative for about 50% of the 666 cohort members, whereas no CMV serostatus was recorded for the donor in question. Each donor provided a peripheral blood sample, and peripheral blood mononuclear cells were used for TCR beta sequencing. Genomic DNA extraction from the blood cell samples was performed with the Qiagen DNeasy Blood Extraction Kit. Library generation was performed with the immunoSEQ multiplex PCR assay. For the multiplex PCR, a mixture combining 60 forward primers for TCR Vbeta segments and 13 reverse primers for TCR Jbeta segments was used. Amplification of the CDR3 region of rearranged TCR beta genes was performed with a multiplex PCR assay on genomic DNA. On the Illumina HiSeq System, the amplified TCR beta libraries were sequenced as 87-base-pair reads. For the original study's pipeline: Across the 700 or so repertoires, a later analysis counted about 81 million unique TCR beta chains, roughly 11 million of which were shared by at least two donors. A nearest-neighbor algorithm error-corrected the raw reads and collapsed the reads into unique sequences, merging closely related sequences to remove PCR and sequencing errors. V, D and J gene segments were assigned by aligning CDR3 sequences to IMGT reference sequences. Each retained sequence needed at least a six-nucleotide match to both a V gene segment and a J gene segment. Rearrangements were called productive when the CDR3 lacked stop codons and stayed in frame with V and J; all others were non-productive. Following IMGT convention, CDR3 was defined as the stretch from the second conserved V-encoded cysteine to the conserved J-encoded phenylalanine. The earlier analysis of roughly 590 of the donors excluded sequences that lacked an unambiguous match to a single V gene segment. In an earlier analysis of 450 to 700 of the donors, V segments were called functional above 56.7% productive rearrangements and were called segregating when the between-donor standard deviation exceeded 5%. A statistical classification framework was developed to diagnose cytomegalovirus status using the catalog of TCR beta chain sequences. A later analysis assigned V and J genes by comparing TCR nucleotide sequences with IMGT/GENE-DB human TR gene sequences. Using the TCRdist pipeline, a later analysis assigned CDR3 sequences along with most-parsimonious VDJ recombination scenarios. In a later analysis, each TCR beta chain was defined by its CDR3 amino acid sequence together with its V-gene family, and reads without a unique V-gene family were excluded. A later analysis removed 600 or so highly shared, low-generation-probability nucleotide sequences to deal with suspected cross-contamination and a sequencing artifact. In a later analysis, a clonal expansion index was calculated for each public chain from normalized within-repertoire ranks of inferred template counts. Generation probabilities in a later analysis came from a VDJ recombination model fitted to out-of-frame rearrangements, and those results were checked against IGoR. Hypergeometric tests were used in a later analysis to score TCR-TCR, TCR-HLA and TCR-CMV co-occurrence, with a repertoire-size bias correction applied to the TCR pairs. In a later analysis, false discovery rates were estimated by permuting HLA or CMV assignments 20 times. A later analysis grouped co-occurring TCRs with DBSCAN, adding TCRdist sequence similarity when clustering within HLA-allele-positive subsets. For co-occurrence clustering, repertoires with fewer than 30,000 or more than 120,000 public chains were excluded, along with roughly 5 repertoires with anomalous nucleotide sharing. TCRdb took over this immuneACCESS table, retaining in-frame rearrangements with V and J assigned. Such tables are incomplete; in checked studies, under half of the missing clones stem from an unresolved V gene, and the remainder is unexplained. The D gene and trimming were derived from the DNA, and the V and J assignments and clone size from that table. For this sample the table gives roughly 140,000 clones, of which about 85% were detected only once. The ten top clones hold roughly 3.6% of the sample.

Input material: PBMCs. The V gene is TRBV5-8 and the J gene is TRBJ1-5, with the D gene uncertain. This clonotype originated in a human donor in good health. The DNA sequence is as follows: TGTGCCAGCAGCTTATGGTTCGGTAGCAATCAGCCCCAGCATTTT. Its amino acids are CASSLWFGSNQPQHF.